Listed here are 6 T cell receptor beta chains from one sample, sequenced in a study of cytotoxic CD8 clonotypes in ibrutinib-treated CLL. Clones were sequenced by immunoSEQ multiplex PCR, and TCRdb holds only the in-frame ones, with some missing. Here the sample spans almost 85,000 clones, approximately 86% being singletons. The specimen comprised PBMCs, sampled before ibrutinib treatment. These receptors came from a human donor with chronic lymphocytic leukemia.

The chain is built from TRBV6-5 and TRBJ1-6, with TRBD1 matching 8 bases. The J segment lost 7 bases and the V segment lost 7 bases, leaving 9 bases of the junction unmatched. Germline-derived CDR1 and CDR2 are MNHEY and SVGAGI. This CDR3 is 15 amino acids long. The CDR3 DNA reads TGTGCCAGCACCCGGGGGACAGGTCGGAATTCACCCCTCCACTTT. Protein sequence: CASTRGTGRNSPLHF.

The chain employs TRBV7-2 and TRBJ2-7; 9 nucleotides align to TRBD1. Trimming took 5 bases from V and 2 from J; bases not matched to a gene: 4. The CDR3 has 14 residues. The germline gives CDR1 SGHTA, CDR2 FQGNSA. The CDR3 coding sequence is TGTGCCAGCAGCCGACAGGGGGGAACCTACGAGCAGTACTTC. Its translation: CASSRQGGTYEQYF.

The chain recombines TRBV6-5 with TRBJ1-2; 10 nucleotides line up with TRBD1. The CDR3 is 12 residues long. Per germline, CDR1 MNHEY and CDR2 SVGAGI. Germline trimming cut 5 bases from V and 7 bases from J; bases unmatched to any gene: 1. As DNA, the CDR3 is TGTGCCAGCAGTAGACAGGGGGCTGGCTACACCTTC. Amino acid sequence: CASSRQGAGYTF.

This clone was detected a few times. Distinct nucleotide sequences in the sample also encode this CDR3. This CDR3 is CASSYGGRASEQYF. For the CDR3, the DNA is TGTGCCAGCAGTTACGGCGGGAGGGCCAGTGAGCAGTACTTC. The chain uses TRBV6-5 and TRBJ2-7; 9 nucleotides line up with TRBD2. The junction had 6 bases not matched to a gene; V was cut back by 2 bases and J by 7 bases. Per the germline V gene, CDR1 is MNHEY and CDR2 is SVGAGI. The CDR3 covers 14 residues.

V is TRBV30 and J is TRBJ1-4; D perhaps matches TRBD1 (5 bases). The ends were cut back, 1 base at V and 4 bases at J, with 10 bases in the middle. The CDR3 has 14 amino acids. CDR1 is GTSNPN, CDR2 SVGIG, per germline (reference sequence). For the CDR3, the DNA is TGTGCCTGGAGTGGACCCGGGGGTAATGAAAAACTGTTTTTT. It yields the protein CAWSGPGGNEKLFF. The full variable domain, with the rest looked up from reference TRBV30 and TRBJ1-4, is SQTIHQWPATLVQPVGSPLSLECTVEGTSNPNLYWYRQAAGRGLQLLFYSVGIGQISSEVPQNLSASRPQDRQFILSSKKLLLSDSGFYLCAWSGPGGNEKLFFGSGTQLSVL.

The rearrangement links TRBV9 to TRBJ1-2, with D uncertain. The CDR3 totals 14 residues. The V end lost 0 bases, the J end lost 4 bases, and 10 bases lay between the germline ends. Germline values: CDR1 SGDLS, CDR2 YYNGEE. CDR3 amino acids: CASSVEVSPYGYTF. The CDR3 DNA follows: TGTGCCAGCAGCGTAGAGGTCAGCCCCTATGGCTACACCTTC.